The clone carrying this T cell receptor beta chain appeared many times. Its antigen is not identified. This entry comes from a study of response to subunit inactivated influenza vaccine. Study results and caveats: Researchers suggested that each seasonal influenza vaccination recruits few new T cells.

TCRdb reprocessed the RT-PCR reads via MiXCR and lists one record per CDR3 protein. The sample consists of 200,000 to 250,000 distinct CDR3 sequences, 10% to 15% of them appearing once. The CDR3 loop spans 15 amino acids. Trimming removed 4 bases from V and 0 bases from J, with 12 bases in between. Looked up from germline, CDR1 is LGHNA and CDR2 is YSLEER. Here the sequenced sample was non-naive T cells sorted from PBMCs, taken around 14 days before vaccination. This receptor was identified in a man between 50 and 59 years old who received an inactivated influenza vaccine. The chain combines TRBV4-3 with TRBJ1-1, with D uncertain. The CDR3 DNA reads as TGCGCCAGCAGCCTCGGGCCCGGCCTGAACACTGAAGCTTTCTTT. This gives the protein CASSLGPGLNTEAFF.